This T cell receptor beta chain was identified in a study of T cell responses to AZD1222 COVID-19 vaccine. Study-level findings and limits: Only after the peak T cell response were repertoires sampled. Spike-specific TCR breadth and depth rose after two AZD1222 doses. Clonal diversity may have been underestimated in mostly white British donors. Spike-wide vaccine-associated CD4 TCRs dominated at 160-218 and 743-854.

Assay used: immunoSEQ multiplex PCR; TCRdb lists only in-frame clones, some missing. Of approximately 140,000 clones in the sample, 85% to 95% are singletons; the top ten hold more than 0.7%. A note on this clone: Its antigen is still unknown.

The ends were cut back, 10 bases at V and 2 bases at J, with 15 bases in the middle. This CDR3 has 15 amino acids. CDR1 MNHEY and CDR2 SVGAGI come from the germline V gene. The chain employs TRBV6-5 and TRBJ1-6, with D possibly TRBD1 on 6 matching bases. Source: peripheral blood, taken on day 0 of MenACWY control vaccination. The clonotype originates from an adult in good health. CDR3 sequence: CANNQGRTYNSPLHF. CDR3 sequence (DNA): TGTGCCAACAATCAGGGGAGGACCTATAATTCACCCCTCCACTTT.